This T cell receptor (beta chain) was found in a study of shared clonotypes between healthy human individuals. At the deep level, the assay was run. TCRdb's copy holds only in-frame clones and misses some; the assay was immunoSEQ multiplex PCR. This sample carries about 490,000 clones, roughly 80% of them seen once, and the ten largest clones take roughly an eighth. This receptor was obtained from a woman aged 40 to 50 in good health. Some clones in this sample may be carry-over from other donors' samples. The sample comprised PBMCs.

CDR3 bases: TGTGCCAGCAGCCCCCTTGGAGGTCGGAGAATGGATACGCAGTATTTT. Its protein product is CASSPLGGRRMDTQYF. V and J are TRBV27 and TRBJ2-3; tentative D call: TRBD2 (5 bases). V lost 6 bases to trimming and J lost 6 bases, with 22 bases between them. Per the germline V gene, CDR1 is MNHEY and CDR2 is SMNVEV (reference sequence). This CDR3 has 16 residues.